The rows below give T cell receptor beta chains drawn from one sample of a study of vaccination effects on CD4 cells after COVID-19. The table came from immunoSEQ multiplex PCR; TCRdb's copy has only in-frame clones and leaves some out. The sample consists of about 22,000 clones, approximately 77% of them appearing once. No antigen has been identified for these receptors. The sequenced sample was CD4+ T cells from PBMCs cultured with HCoV-NL63 spike peptides, obtained after COVID-19 vaccination. These receptors were collected from a human donor who received a COVID-19 vaccine. CDR3s include the opening cysteine and the closing phenylalanine or tryptophan. The D gene is left open where the match is weak. Not all rows give a size; the values are once, few, many and, for expanded clones, a class.

V gene	J gene	D gene	clone size	CDR3 DNA	CDR3 protein
TRBV7-2	TRBJ2-7	TRBD1	NA	TGTGCCAGCAGCTTAACGGGACAGGGAGACGAGCAGTACTTC	CASSLTGQGDEQYF
TRBV29-1	TRBJ1-1	TRBD1	NA	TGCAGCGGAGGACAGGGGGTAACTGAAGCTTTCTTT	CSGGQGVTEAFF
TRBV2	TRBJ2-5	NA	NA	TGTGCCAGCAGTGATCCCAGGTGGCAAGAGACCCAGTACTTC	CASSDPRWQETQYF
TRBV30	TRBJ1-2	NA	NA	TGTGCCTGGAGTGAGTGGTTCTATGGCTACACCTTC	CAWSEWFYGYTF
TRBV4-2	TRBJ2-7	NA	NA	TGTGCCAGCAGCCAAGATAAGGGACAAAGGTTACAGTACTTC	CASSQDKGQRLQYF
TRBV5-1	TRBJ2-7	TRBD1	once	TGCGCCAGCAGCCTGGACAGGGAAGTGGTGCAGTACTTC	CASSLDREVVQYF
TRBV10-3	TRBJ1-5	NA	NA	TGTGCCATCAGTGAGTCCACGGGCGGCAGGCAGCCCCAGCATTTT	CAISESTGGRQPQHF
TRBV10-1	TRBJ2-5	NA	NA	TGCGCCAGCAGTGACCAGCTCGGAGAGACCCAGTACTTC	CASSDQLGETQYF
TRBV21-1	TRBJ2-4	NA	once	TGTGCCAGTGGCTGGGACAGGATAGCCAAAAACATTCAGTACTTC	CASGWDRIAKNIQYF
TRBV18	TRBJ1-1	NA	NA	TGTGCCAGCTCACCACCGGGCGGGATGAACACTGAAGCTTTCTTT	CASSPPGGMNTEAFF
TRBV5-1	TRBJ2-5	TRBD2	NA	TGCGCCAGCAGCTTGGGGCCTAGCGGGAGTATCCAGGAGACCCAGTACTTC	CASSLGPSGSIQETQYF
TRBV3-1/TRBV3-2	TRBJ1-5	NA	NA	TGTGCCAGCAGCGGGGGGTTAGGGCAGCCCCAGCATTTT	CASSGGLGQPQHF